The rows below give T cell receptor beta chains drawn from one sample of a study of cytomegalovirus exposure and HLA in healthy donors. TCRdb keeps only in-frame clones here, not all; method: immunoSEQ multiplex PCR. The sample gives about 120,000 clones, about 84% of which show up once; approximately 2.3% is in the top ten. Sequencing was done on a sample of PBMCs. These receptors all stem from a woman aged 25 to 45 in good health and CMV-seronegative. CDR3s include the opening cysteine and the closing phenylalanine or tryptophan. Fields, in order: clone size, CDR3 length, V gene, D gene, J gene, CDR3 DNA, CDR3 protein. The D gene is left open where the match is weak. Clone size is shown for a subset of rows, as once, few, many or a class of expanded clone.

size: .
length: 17
V: TRBV5-4
D: TRBD1
J: TRBJ2-7
DNA: TGTGCCAGCAGCTTGGCAGGGGGCGCAATCCCCTCCTACGAGCAGTACTTC
CDR3: CASSLAGGAIPSYEQYF

size: .
length: 20
V: TRBV5-5
D: TRBD2
J: TRBJ2-3
DNA: TGTGCCAGCAGCCCTTCCCTTGGGACTAGCGGGGGACCTCTCACAGATACGCAGTATTTT
CDR3: CASSPSLGTSGGPLTDTQYF

size: .
length: 14
V: TRBV10-2
D: TRBD1
J: TRBJ2-7
DNA: TGCGCCAGCAGTGAATCGGACAGGGGGTACGAGCAGTACTTC
CDR3: CASSESDRGYEQYF

size: .
length: 18
V: TRBV5-1
D: .
J: TRBJ2-7
DNA: TGCGCCAGCAGCGCGCCGGGACAGGGAGGGACTAGTTCCTACGAGCAGTACTTC
CDR3: CASSAPGQGGTSSYEQYF

size: .
length: 13
V: TRBV7-9
D: .
J: TRBJ1-5
DNA: TGTGCCAGCAGTATGCCGGGGGACCAGCCCCAGCATTTT
CDR3: CASSMPGDQPQHF

size: .
length: 14
V: TRBV5-1
D: TRBD1
J: TRBJ2-2
DNA: TGCGCCAGCAGCGAGACAGGGGACACCGGGGAGCTGTTTTTT
CDR3: CASSETGDTGELFF

size: .
length: 17
V: TRBV7-2
D: TRBD1
J: TRBJ1-2
DNA: TGTGCCAGCAGCTTAGCCTCCGGGACAGGAGCTAACTATGGCTACACCTTC
CDR3: CASSLASGTGANYGYTF

size: .
length: 16
V: TRBV6-1
D: TRBD2
J: TRBJ2-7
DNA: TGTGCCAGCAGTGGATCCCTAGCGGGGGGCTCCTACGAGCAGTACTTC
CDR3: CASSGSLAGGSYEQYF

size: .
length: 15
V: TRBV4-2
D: TRBD1
J: TRBJ1-2
DNA: TGTGCCAGCAGCCAGGAGACAGGGACGGCCTATGGCTACACCTTC
CDR3: CASSQETGTAYGYTF

size: once
length: 17
V: TRBV9
D: .
J: TRBJ2-3
DNA: TGTGCCAGCAGCGTAGTAGCTGAGCGGGTGTACACAGATACGCAGTATTTT
CDR3: CASSVVAERVYTDTQYF

size: .
length: 15
V: TRBV4-3
D: TRBD2
J: TRBJ2-7
DNA: TGCGCCAGCAGCCAAGGCGGGGGAGCTTCGGACGAGCAGTACTTC
CDR3: CASSQGGGASDEQYF

size: .
length: 14
V: TRBV14
D: .
J: TRBJ2-7
DNA: TGTGCCAGCAGCCGCTACGGACAGCTCTACGAGCAGTACTTC
CDR3: CASSRYGQLYEQYF

size: .
length: 12
V: TRBV6-5
D: .
J: TRBJ1-2
DNA: TGTGCCAGCAGTTACGGAGCGACAGCCTACACCTTC
CDR3: CASSYGATAYTF

size: .
length: 12
V: TRBV30
D: .
J: TRBJ2-3
DNA: TGTGCCTGGAGTGCCCGCGCAGATACGCAGTATTTT
CDR3: CAWSARADTQYF

size: once
length: 16
V: TRBV7-9
D: .
J: TRBJ2-2
DNA: TGTGCCAGCCCCGTGGCCAGGCTCCGCGGGACCGGGGAGCTGTTTTTT
CDR3: CASPVARLRGTGELFF

size: .
length: 15
V: TRBV4-2
D: TRBD2
J: TRBJ2-1
DNA: TGTGCCAGCAGCCAAGGAGCGGGGGGGAACAATGAGCAGTTCTTC
CDR3: CASSQGAGGNNEQFF

size: .
length: 12
V: TRBV2
D: TRBD1
J: TRBJ1-2
DNA: TGTGCCAGCAGTGCACAGGGGTATGGCTACACCTTC
CDR3: CASSAQGYGYTF

size: .
length: 14
V: TRBV7-9
D: .
J: TRBJ2-5
DNA: TGTGCCAGCAGCTTAGCAGAAGGAGGGGAGACCCAGTACTTC
CDR3: CASSLAEGGETQYF

size: .
length: 16
V: TRBV5-8
D: .
J: TRBJ1-6
DNA: TGTGCCAGCAGCTTGGGGAGACCCGATGCCAATTCACCCCTCCACTTT
CDR3: CASSLGRPDANSPLHF

size: .
length: 11
V: TRBV6-5
D: .
J: TRBJ1-5
DNA: TGTGCCACCACCCAGGGCGCGTCCCAGCATTTT
CDR3: CATTQGASQHF

size: .
length: 15
V: TRBV6-5
D: .
J: TRBJ2-3
DNA: TGTGCCAGCAGTTACTCCCAGGGGCGCGGAGATACGCAGTATTTT
CDR3: CASSYSQGRGDTQYF

size: .
length: 14
V: TRBV6-1
D: TRBD1
J: TRBJ1-5
DNA: TGTGCCAGCTCACAGGGGGCGCAAGGTCAGCCCCAGCATTTT
CDR3: CASSQGAQGQPQHF

size: few
length: 13
V: TRBV6-6
D: TRBD1
J: TRBJ2-1
DNA: TGTGCCAGCAGCCGGGACAGCTACAATGAGCAGTTCTTC
CDR3: CASSRDSYNEQFF

size: .
length: 19
V: TRBV2
D: TRBD1
J: TRBJ1-2
DNA: TGTGCCAGCAAAAGGTCTATAGGAGACAGGGTTGGTAACTTCTATGGCTACACCTTC
CDR3: CASKRSIGDRVGNFYGYTF

size: .
length: 15
V: TRBV9
D: TRBD2
J: TRBJ2-1
DNA: TGTGCCAGCAGCGCAGCCGGGACTAGCCCCAATGAGCAGTTCTTC
CDR3: CASSAAGTSPNEQFF

size: .
length: 16
V: TRBV7-3
D: TRBD2
J: TRBJ2-3
DNA: TGTGCCAGCAGCCCTCTAGCGGGGGGGCCGGCGGATACGCAGTATTTT
CDR3: CASSPLAGGPADTQYF

size: .
length: 15
V: TRBV7-2
D: TRBD2
J: TRBJ2-3
DNA: TGTGCCAGCAGCTTAGGAGGACTAGCCGCGCCATCGCAGTATTTT
CDR3: CASSLGGLAAPSQYF

size: .
length: 14
V: TRBV27
D: .
J: TRBJ2-7
DNA: TGTGCCAGCAGTCTAAGGACCCGGGGCTACGAGCAGTACTTC
CDR3: CASSLRTRGYEQYF

size: .
length: 12
V: TRBV9
D: .
J: TRBJ1-1
DNA: TGTGCCAGCAGCCTCGTGAACACTGAAGCTTTCTTT
CDR3: CASSLVNTEAFF